What follows are 25 T cell receptor beta chains derived from one specimen sequenced in a study of response to subunit inactivated influenza vaccine. Using its own MiXCR run on the RT-PCR reads, TCRdb lists one record per CDR3 protein. The sample has about 570,000 distinct CDR3 sequences, 12% seen once; the top ten hold about 9.4%. This sample comprised PBMCs from blood, obtained on the day of vaccination. These receptors came from a man aged 50-59 years who received an inactivated influenza vaccine.

The chain uses TRBV12-3 or TRBV12-4 and TRBJ1-1; D is possibly TRBD1 (5 bases). This CDR3 spans 14 amino acids. Trimming left V 5 bases short and J 10 bases short, with 20 bases between. The CDR3 sequence: CASSPGFRAQGAFF. DNA of the CDR3: TGTGCCAGCAGTCCAGGTTTCAGGGCGCAAGGAGCTTTCTTT.

This clonotype came up a few times. J is TRBJ2-6 and V is TRBV14; D gene uncertain. This CDR3 is 17 amino acids long. Germline CDR1 SGHDN, CDR2 FVKESK. V dropped 1 base and J dropped 2 bases, with 12 bases sitting between them. The CDR3 region is CASSQGWVMAGANVLTF. CDR3 coding DNA: TGTGCCAGCAGCCAAGGATGGGTAATGGCTGGGGCCAACGTCCTGACTTTC.

This clonotype was counted only a few times. V usage is TRBV10-3 and J usage is TRBJ2-6; D gene ambiguous. CDR3 length: 15 residues. V was pared by 4 bases and J by 0 bases, with 7 bases between. Germline values: CDR1 ENHRY, CDR2 SYGVKD. Here the CDR3 reads CAISGQSSGANVLTF. In DNA, the CDR3 is TGTGCCATCAGTGGTCAGAGCTCTGGGGCCAACGTCCTGACTTTC.

In this sample, this clonotype turned up a few times. The chain has TRBV14 and TRBJ2-1, with 14 bases that match TRBD2. J was trimmed by 5 bases and V by 4 bases; bases with no gene match: 13. The CDR3 is 19 amino acids. Germline V CDR1 and CDR2: SGHDN, FVKESK. The CDR3 DNA is TGTGCCAGCAGCCGGATAGGGACTAGCGGGAGAAGGCGCGACAATGAGCAGTTCTTC. As protein: CASSRIGTSGRRRDNEQFF.

V is TRBV12-3 or TRBV12-4 and J is TRBJ2-2; a possible D gene is TRBD1 (5 bases). V was trimmed by 3 bases and J by 1 base, leaving 9 bases between them. The CDR3 sequence is 15 residues long. Written as DNA, the CDR3 is TGTGCCAGCAGTTTGATAACAGGGAACACCGGGGAGCTGTTTTTT. It specifies CASSLITGNTGELFF.

In this sample, this clonotype turned up many times. V is TRBV12-3 or TRBV12-4 and J is TRBJ1-6, with 8 bases lining up with TRBD1. CDR3 length: 14 residues. The junction had 2 bases not matched to a gene; V was cut back by 3 bases and J by 7 bases. DNA for the CDR3: TGTGCCAGCAGTTTCGACAGGGGAAATTCACCCCTCCACTTT. Its protein product is CASSFDRGNSPLHF.

This clonotype was observed a few times. V and J are TRBV24-1 and TRBJ2-7; unclear D gene. From germline, CDR1 is KGHDR and CDR2 SFDVKD. The CDR3 runs 13 residues. V lost 4 bases and J 2 bases, leaving 8 bases between the germline ends. The CDR3 DNA reads TGTGCCACCAGTGACCGCTCGACCTACGAGCAGTACTTC. Translating it yields CATSDRSTYEQYF.

There are many counts of this clonotype. The chain couples TRBV5-1 to TRBJ2-5; 10 bases fit TRBD1. Per the germline V gene, CDR1 is SGHRS and CDR2 is YFSETQ. This CDR3 contains 14 residues. Losses at the gene ends were 4 bases for V and 6 bases for J; bases not matched to a gene: 6. This CDR3 reads CASSPGQGRKTQYF. In nucleotides, the CDR3 is TGCGCCAGCAGCCCGGGACAGGGGAGAAAGACCCAGTACTTC.

The V gene is TRBV9, the J gene TRBJ2-7; D possibly corresponds to TRBD1 (6 bases). The CDR3 covers 12 residues. Per germline, CDR1 SGDLS and CDR2 YYNGEE. Between the trimmed V and J ends, which lost 4 bases and 6 bases, there was a span of 11 bases. The DNA of the CDR3 is TGTGCCAGCAGCCCATGGGGGCGCGAGCAGTACTTC. Residues: CASSPWGREQYF.

As regards this clonotype: The conserved final phenylalanine or tryptophan is absent from the CDR3, which likely points to a read error. The gene calls are TRBV30 and TRBJ2-1, with 11 bases identical to TRBD1. In germline, CDR1 is GTSNPN, CDR2 SVGIG (reference sequence). CDR3 length: 15 residues. J lost 4 bases, V lost 3 bases, and 5 bases had no gene match. This CDR3 reads CAWSAGTGGYNEQFI. CDR3 DNA: TGTGCCTGGAGCGCCGGGACAGGGGGGTACAATGAGCAGTTCATC.

CDR3 in amino acids: CATKYGTGLREQYF. CDR3 DNA sequence: TGTGCCACAAAGTACGGGACAGGGCTGAGAGAGCAGTACTTC. This chain connects TRBV2 to TRBJ2-7, with 9 bases that match TRBD1. The J segment lost 7 bases and the V segment lost 10 bases, leaving 14 bases of the junction unmatched. Per germline, CDR1 SNHLY and CDR2 FYNNEI. The CDR3 loop spans 14 amino acids.

The chain combines TRBV29-1 with TRBJ2-5, with a possible D match to TRBD1 (6 bases). With 0 bases removed from V and 3 bases from J, the gap between germline ends came to 11 bases. The germline V gene has CDR1 SQVTM and CDR2 ANQGSEA. The CDR3 loop spans 14 amino acids. CDR3: CSVEDFAGEETQYF. The CDR3 DNA is TGCAGCGTTGAAGATTTCGCAGGGGAAGAGACCCAGTACTTC. Together with reference TRBV29-1 and TRBJ2-5, the CDR3 gives the full variable domain: SAVISQKPSRDICQRGTSLTIQCQVDSQVTMMFWYRQQPGQSLTLIATANQGSEATYESGFVIDKFPISRPNLTFSTLTVSNMSPEDSSIYLCSVEDFAGEETQYFGPGTRLLVL.

This clonotype was counted many times. The genes are TRBV12-3 or TRBV12-4 and TRBJ1-3; 7 positions agree with TRBD1. CDR3 length equals 16 residues. V lost 6 bases to trimming and J lost 1 base; unmatched junction nucleotides: 9. CDR3 loop: CASRGQPSLSGNTIYF. The CDR3 nucleotides are TGTGCCAGCAGGGGACAGCCTTCTCTGTCTGGAAACACCATATATTTT.

This chain joins TRBV20-1 and TRBJ2-5; D is unresolved. Per the germline V gene, CDR1 is DFQATT and CDR2 is SNEGSKA (reference sequence). Between the trimmed V and J ends, which lost 3 bases and 3 bases, there was a span of 17 bases. This CDR3 region has 15 residues. CDR3 nucleotide sequence: TGCAGTGCTAGCCCCCCAGCAGGCGAAAAAGAGACCCAGTACTTC. Its translation: CSASPPAGEKETQYF.

The sample holds a few counts of this clonotype. The chain has TRBV7-2 and TRBJ2-1; 13 nucleotides agree with TRBD2. CDR1 SGHTA and CDR2 FQGNSA come from the germline V gene. The CDR3 loop spans 15 amino acids. Trimming at V came to 4 bases and at J to 7 bases, leaving 4 bases not matched to a gene. CDR3 loop: CASSYTSGRENEQFF. CDR3 coding DNA: TGTGCCAGCAGCTATACTAGCGGGAGGGAAAATGAGCAGTTCTTC.

J is TRBJ2-4 and V is TRBV7-2; tentatively, D is TRBD1 or TRBD2 (5 bases each). The CDR3 spans 15 residues. Germline V gene data show CDR1 as SGHTA and CDR2 as FQGNSA. The ends were cut back, 1 base at V and 7 bases at J, with 14 bases in the middle. The CDR3: CASSLVGAPGNIQYF. As DNA, the CDR3 is TGTGCCAGCAGCTTAGTCGGGGCACCAGGCAACATTCAGTACTTC.

This chain links TRBV28 with TRBJ2-7; D might be TRBD1 (5 bases). Germline V gives CDR1 MDHEN, CDR2 SYDVKM. Deletions cut 8 bases from V and 2 bases from J, with 16 bases between. The CDR3 has 14 residues. CDR3 in amino acids: CASHSTTAAYEQYF. CDR3 DNA sequence: TGTGCCAGCCATTCTACGACAGCAGCCTACGAGCAGTACTTC.

Concerning this clonotype: A read error may account for a junction end that differs from germline. The chain combines TRBV6-1 with TRBJ1-2; 9 bases map to TRBD1. This CDR3 has 14 amino acids. The germline V gene encodes CDR1 MNHNS and CDR2 SASEGT. The CDR3, as DNA: TGTGCCTGCAGCGAGGACAGGGGAAACTATGGCTACACCTTC. Amino acid sequence: CACSEDRGNYGYTF.

V and J are TRBV3-1 and TRBJ2-1, with unresolved D. V lost 2 bases to trimming and J lost 7 bases, with 15 bases between them. The CDR3 covers 15 residues. The V gene's germline CDR1 is LGHDT and CDR2 YNNKEL (reference sequence). The CDR3 loop is CASSQPLTGGNEQFF. The DNA for the CDR3 is TGTGCCAGCAGCCAACCATTAACGGGTGGGAATGAGCAGTTCTTC.

The V call is TRBV5-1, the J call TRBJ1-1; tentative D call: TRBD1 (5 bases). Trimming cost V 3 bases and J 9 bases, with 18 bases left between them. The CDR3 runs to 14 residues. The germline V gene has CDR1 SGHRS and CDR2 YFSETQ. The CDR3 sequence is CASSSNSQETQAFF. In DNA form, the CDR3 reads TGCGCCAGCAGCTCGAACTCACAGGAGACCCAAGCTTTCTTT.

This chain uses TRBV7-2 with TRBJ2-7; the match to TRBD2 covers 9 bases. CDR1 is SGHTA and CDR2 is FQGNSA in the germline V gene. J was trimmed by 1 base and V by 2 bases; bases with no gene match: 6. CDR3 size: 16 residues. The CDR3 is CASSLRGLASSYEQYF. The CDR3 bases are TGTGCCAGCAGCTTACGAGGACTAGCGAGTTCCTACGAGCAGTACTTC.

V usage is TRBV20-1 and J usage is TRBJ1-6, with D unresolved. Per germline, CDR1 DFQATT and CDR2 SNEGSKA (reference sequence). The V end lost 6 bases, the J end lost 0 bases, and 12 bases lay between the germline ends. The CDR3 has 15 residues. The CDR3 reads CSATPGRSYNSPLHF. The CDR3 DNA sequence: TGCAGTGCGACCCCCGGGCGCTCCTATAATTCACCCCTCCACTTT.

The chain uses TRBV4-1 and TRBJ2-7, with a weak D call TRBD2 (5 bases). The length of the CDR3 is 17 residues. CDR1 is MGHRA and CDR2 is YSYEKL in the germline V gene. V lost 0 bases and J lost 2, with 17 bases in between. CDR3: CASSQDHGETLTYEQYF. The CDR3 DNA reads as TGCGCCAGCAGCCAAGATCACGGGGAGACGTTAACCTACGAGCAGTACTTC.

The chain carries TRBV2 and TRBJ2-1; D not resolved. The CDR3 length is 16 residues. CDR1 and CDR2 (germline): SNHLY, FYNNEI. V lost 2 bases, J lost 0 bases, and 11 bases lay in between. The CDR3 DNA is TGTGCCAGCAGTGAATCGATGGGCGGCTCCTACAATGAGCAGTTCTTC. Protein sequence: CASSESMGGSYNEQFF. The full variable domain, completed using reference TRBV2 and TRBJ2-1, is EPEVTQTPSHQVTQMGQEVILRCVPISNHLYFYWYRQILGQKVEFLVSFYNNEISEKSEIFDDQFSVERPDGSNFTLKIRSTKLEDSAMYFCASSESMGGSYNEQFFGPGTRLTVL.

This clonotype has just one count. The V call is TRBV5-1, the J call TRBJ2-7; 8 nucleotides match TRBD1. Germline loops: CDR1 SGHRS, CDR2 YFSETQ. After removal of 8 bases from V and 4 bases from J, the junction contained 8 bases not matched to a gene. This CDR3 is 13 amino acids long. Here the CDR3 DNA reads TGCGCCAGTACGACCGGGACAGGTTACGAGCAGTACTTC. Encoded protein: CASTTGTGYEQYF.